These T cell receptor beta chains were read from a single sample in a study of CD8 T cells in ankylosing spondylitis. TCRdb recomputed calls from the 5' RACE reads with MiXCR, one row per CDR3 protein. The sample includes 750,000 to 850,000 distinct CDR3 sequences, roughly 12% of them seen just once. The specimen was blood, either unsorted or a sorted T cell fraction (not recorded which). These receptors all come from a male donor with ankylosing spondylitis. Both conserved end residues are trimmed from each CDR3. Each record gives: D gene, clone size, V gene, J gene, CDR3 protein. D genes are given only for firm matches. Expanded clones get a size class; other rows say once, few or many, or leave the size out.

TRBD1,many,TRBV12-3/TRBV12-4,TRBJ2-7,ASSQGQGKNEQY
.,few,TRBV18,TRBJ2-5,ASSPQGPASNNQETQY
.,few,TRBV6-1,TRBJ2-3,ASSNIQADTQY
TRBD2,few,TRBV11-2,TRBJ2-1,ASSFRTLAGARIEQF
.,few,TRBV7-9,TRBJ1-1,ASSYLLGGNTEAF
TRBD2,.,TRBV5-1,TRBJ2-1,ASSVVSGINEQF
.,.,TRBV20-1,TRBJ2-5,SARDLTLGGQETQY
TRBD2,.,TRBV11-3,TRBJ2-1,ASSLTSSGSSYNEQF
TRBD2,.,TRBV7-2,TRBJ2-7,ASSSPSGRGSYEQY
TRBD2,many,TRBV12-3/TRBV12-4,TRBJ2-1,ASSLWSSGNNEQF
.,few,TRBV5-6,TRBJ2-3,ASRRAFDTDTQY
.,.,TRBV6-1,TRBJ1-2,ASREYRDARYGYT
.,few,TRBV7-2,TRBJ2-1,ASSLVGWGYNEQF
.,many,TRBV7-2,TRBJ1-2,ASSLLRRLTGYT
.,few,TRBV28,TRBJ2-7,ASSLRAHSDYEQY
.,.,TRBV20-1,TRBJ2-2,SAQGGIRNTGELF
.,.,TRBV7-2,TRBJ1-6,ASSLLQVYSPLH
.,few,TRBV5-1,TRBJ2-2,ASSLEYLPRELF
.,.,TRBV3-1,TRBJ2-7,ASSRTQGLSYEQY
.,few,TRBV6-5,TRBJ2-7,ASSSRGGHEQY
.,few,TRBV4-2,TRBJ1-1,ASSQPFSRGAEAF
.,few,TRBV7-2,TRBJ2-1,ASSFQLQASYRF
TRBD2,few,TRBV5-1,TRBJ2-1,ASSLGAGLSYNEQF
.,.,TRBV7-6,TRBJ2-5,ASSQRQGLEETQY
.,few,TRBV2,TRBJ1-2,ASSVLGEHGYT
TRBD2,few,TRBV5-1,TRBJ2-5,ASSLIPSGMGPETQY
.,few,TRBV9,TRBJ1-4,ASSVTDYNEKLF
.,.,TRBV6-1,TRBJ2-2,ASSERLEGLTLELF
TRBD2,many,TRBV20-1,TRBJ2-1,SAEGLPSYNEQF
.,.,TRBV6-6,TRBJ2-2,ASSQHVAGELF
.,few,TRBV9,TRBJ1-6,ASTRGEGNSPLH
.,.,TRBV7-8,TRBJ2-2,ASSPRAWGWSTGELF
.,few,TRBV7-3,TRBJ1-1,ASSFTGYTEAF
TRBD2,many,TRBV5-1,TRBJ2-4,ASSFGEREDIQY
.,.,TRBV5-1,TRBJ2-7,ASSFHYQVPYEQY
.,few,TRBV6-2/TRBV6-3,TRBJ1-5,ASTEKGWSQPQH
TRBD1,few,TRBV20-1,TRBJ2-2,SARFKTGTTGELF
TRBD1,.,TRBV6-5,TRBJ1-1,ASSLQGNRGVV
.,.,TRBV20-1,TRBJ2-3,SAPPRFTDTQY
TRBD1,.,TRBV6-1,TRBJ2-5,ASSPTGGWRESETQY
TRBD2,.,TRBV10-3,TRBJ2-2,AISKGLPSTGELF
TRBD1,.,TRBV29-1,TRBJ1-2,SVGQGRHGYT
.,few,TRBV4-2,TRBJ1-2,ASSLGRWDYGYT
TRBD2,.,TRBV6-1,TRBJ2-3,ASRGLLAGGPY
.,.,TRBV10-3,TRBJ1-1,AISDTREVLEGRV
TRBD1,.,TRBV15,TRBJ2-7,ATSTNRGYEQY
.,.,TRBV5-1,TRBJ2-1,ASSLDYSSYNEQF
TRBD2,few,TRBV20-1,TRBJ2-4,SASTGGKNIQY
TRBD1,many,TRBV29-1,TRBJ2-7,SASGTGKYEQY
.,.,TRBV11-2,TRBJ2-2,ASSLGVPGELF
.,few,TRBV11-1,TRBJ2-1,ASGRRGTYNEQF
.,.,TRBV24-1,TRBJ2-5,ATSPGRQALQETQY
TRBD2,many,TRBV4-1,TRBJ2-1,ASNPTSGRGYRSEQF
TRBD1,few,TRBV20-1,TRBJ2-6,SASLQGAPGANVLT